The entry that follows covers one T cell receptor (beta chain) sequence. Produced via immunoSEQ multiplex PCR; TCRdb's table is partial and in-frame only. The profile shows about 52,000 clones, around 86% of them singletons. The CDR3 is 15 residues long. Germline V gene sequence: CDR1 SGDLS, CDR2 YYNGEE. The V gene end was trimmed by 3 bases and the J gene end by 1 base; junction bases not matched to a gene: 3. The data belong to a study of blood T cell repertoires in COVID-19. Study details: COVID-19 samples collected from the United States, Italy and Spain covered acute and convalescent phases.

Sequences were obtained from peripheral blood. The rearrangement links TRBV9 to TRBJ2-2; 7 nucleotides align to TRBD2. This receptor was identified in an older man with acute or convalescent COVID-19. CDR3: CASSGTRLNTGELFF. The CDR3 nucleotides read TGTGCCAGCAGCGGGACTAGATTGAACACCGGGGAGCTGTTTTTT.